The TCR beta chain described here comes from a study of beta chain features in type 1 diabetes. The germline CDR1 and CDR2 sequences are SGHAT and FQNNGV. V shed 4 bases, J shed 3 bases, and the junction held 9 bases outside the gene matches. The CDR3 covers 17 residues. CD45RO/CCR7/CD25/CD127/CD95/CD27 staining was used to isolate CD4+ naive, central memory, regulatory and stem cell-like memory cells by sorting. With respect to this clone: Its specificity is not known.

Sequenced material consisted of expressed TCRB transcripts (all of the isolated RNA was reverse transcribed). Assay used: immunoSEQ multiplex PCR; TCRdb lists only in-frame clones, some missing. This sample carries approximately 170,000 clones, roughly 9% of them seen once, and the ten largest clones take roughly 2.5%. Overall study findings and caveats: Shortening that was moderate but significant affected the TCRB CDR3s of Type 1 diabetes patients in all four CD4+ subsets. Naive, central memory and regulatory TCRB repertoires appeared more similar among patients than healthy donors. Type 1 diabetes patients had fewer VDJ junction insertions and more deletions.

The origin of this receptor is a woman aged 18-35 years in good health. What was sequenced was central memory CD4+ T cells from blood. This rearrangement joins TRBV11-2 to TRBJ2-2; 9 bases are a match to TRBD2. DNA for the CDR3: TGTGCCAGCAGCTCACGGCGGGAGGGACTTTACACCGGGGAGCTGTTTTTT. The encoded protein is CASSSRREGLYTGELFF.